The 20 T cell receptor beta chains below come from one sample, sequenced in a study of cytomegalovirus exposure and HLA in healthy donors. PCR involved 60 Vbeta and 13 Jbeta primers. Produced via immunoSEQ multiplex PCR; TCRdb's table is partial and in-frame only. The table includes 150,000 to 200,000 clones, 60% to 80% detected once. Sequenced sample: PBMCs. The source of these receptors is a female donor in good health and CMV-seronegative.

This clone was counted only a few times. V is TRBV4-1 and J is TRBJ1-2; possibly TRBD1 for D (5 bases). The germline CDR1 and CDR2 sequences are MGHRA and YSYEKL. Trimming pared 0 bases from V and 4 bases from J, leaving 12 bases between. The CDR3 length is 15 residues. The CDR3 nucleotides read TGCGCCAGCAGCCAAGATTGGCAGGGATCCTATGGCTACACCTTC. Amino acids: CASSQDWQGSYGYTF.

The gene calls are TRBV6-4 and TRBJ2-1, with D maybe TRBD2 (6 bases). The length of the CDR3 is 16 residues. The germline V gene has CDR1 MRHNA and CDR2 SNTAGT. Trimming removed 0 bases from V and 2 bases from J, with 11 bases in between. The CDR3 region has the DNA TGTGCCAGCAGTGACTCGGGAGGCTCCCCCTACAATGAGCAGTTCTTC. Its translation is CASSDSGGSPYNEQFF.

The chain employs TRBV5-1 and TRBJ2-7, with TRBD1 matching 9 bases. The trim removed 2 bases at V and 2 bases at J, leaving 5 bases unmatched. The germline gives CDR1 SGHRS, CDR2 YFSETQ. This CDR3 has 15 amino acids. CDR3 region: CASSFEGQGTYEQYF. CDR3 bases: TGCGCCAGCAGCTTCGAGGGACAGGGTACCTACGAGCAGTACTTC. Full variable domain (rest looked up from reference TRBV5-1 and TRBJ2-7): KAGVTQTPRYLIKTRGQQVTLSCSPISGHRSVSWYQQTPGQGLQFLFEYFSETQRNKGNFPGRFSGRQFSNSRSEMNVSTLELGDSALYLCASSFEGQGTYEQYFGPGTRLTVT.

This clone was seen a few times. The junction differs from germline at one of its ends, possibly a read error. The chain has TRBV7-9 and TRBJ2-3; D unclear. The length of the CDR3 is 11 residues. Germline CDR1 SEHNR, CDR2 FQNEAQ (reference sequence). The CDR3 reads CSSSQKDTQYF. The CDR3 DNA reads TGTTCCAGCAGCCAGAAAGATACGCAGTATTTT. Looking up the rest from reference TRBV7-9 and TRBJ2-3 gives the full variable domain: DTGVSQNPRHKITKRGQNVTFRCDPISEHNRLYWYRQTLGQGPEFLTYFQNEAQLEKSRLLSDRFSAERPKGSFSTLEIQRTEQGDSAMYLCSSSQKDTQYFGPGTRLTVL.

The chain combines TRBV30 with TRBJ2-7; TRBD2 aligns across 8 bases. Germline V lookup: CDR1 GTSNPN, CDR2 SVGIG (reference sequence). This CDR3 is built from 17 residues. V dropped 2 bases and J dropped 6; count of bases not matched to a gene: 18. CDR3 protein: CAWSFPRGGAVLGEQYF. The CDR3 DNA sequence: TGTGCCTGGAGTTTCCCTCGGGGGGGGGCCGTCTTAGGCGAGCAGTACTTC.

The V gene is TRBV15, the J gene TRBJ2-1; D possibly corresponds to TRBD2 (6 bases). The germline V gene encodes CDR1 LNHNV and CDR2 YYDKDF (reference sequence). The CDR3 consists of 15 residues. Trimming left V 3 bases short and J 0 bases short, with 9 bases between. In DNA form, the CDR3 reads TGTGCCACCAGCAGCCGGCGGGGCTCCTACAATGAGCAGTTCTTC. Amino acids: CATSSRRGSYNEQFF.

On this clone: Additional DNA sequences in this sample encode the identical CDR3. The chain joins TRBV7-3 to TRBJ2-7; 9 nucleotides line up with TRBD1. CDR1 and CDR2 (germline): SGHTA, FQGTGA. Trimming removed 4 bases from V and 3 bases from J; junction bases left unmatched: 1. The CDR3 has 13 residues. CDR3 bases: TGTGCCAGCAGCTCGACAGGGGGCTACGAGCAGTACTTC. It codes for CASSSTGGYEQYF. Drawing the rest from reference TRBV7-3 and TRBJ2-7, the complete variable domain is GAGVSQTPSNKVTEKGKYVELRCDPISGHTALYWYRQSLGQGPEFLIYFQGTGAADDSGLPNDRFFAVRPEGSVSTLKIQRTERGDSAVYLCASSSTGGYEQYFGPGTRLTVT.

The chain recombines TRBV28 with TRBJ2-1; D might be TRBD1 (6 bases). CDR3 length: 13 amino acids. The V gene lost 7 bases and the J gene lost 6 bases, with 13 bases spanning the gap. CDR1 MDHEN and CDR2 SYDVKM come from the germline V gene. The DNA of the CDR3 is TGTGCCAGCACCTGGAACAGGGTCAATGAGCAGTTCTTC. Translation: CASTWNRVNEQFF.

V gene TRBV30 combines with J gene TRBJ1-2, with 9 nucleotides matching TRBD1. With V trimmed by 3 bases and J by 5 bases, 7 bases remained unmatched. In germline, CDR1 is GTSNPN, CDR2 SVGIG (reference sequence). This CDR3 is built from 14 residues. The CDR3 protein is CAWRRIQGAYGYTF. The DNA of the CDR3 is TGTGCCTGGAGACGCATACAGGGGGCGTATGGCTACACCTTC.

The rearrangement links TRBV9 to TRBJ1-1, with D perhaps matching TRBD1 (5 bases). The CDR3 is made up of 15 amino acids. Trimming pared 3 bases from V and 1 base from J, leaving 13 bases between. CDR1 is SGDLS, CDR2 YYNGEE, per germline. DNA for the CDR3: TGTGCCAGCAGCGAGGGACTAGCGCCGAACACTGAAGCTTTCTTT. Amino acids: CASSEGLAPNTEAFF.

The chain employs TRBV5-4 and TRBJ2-7, with a weak D call TRBD2 (6 bases). Germline loops: CDR1 SGHNT, CDR2 YYREEE (reference sequence). CDR3 length: 13 amino acids. V was pared by 6 bases and J by 7 bases, with 17 bases between. CDR3 loop: CASMEGPLREQYF. The CDR3 nucleotides are TGTGCCAGCATGGAGGGGCCCTTGAGGGAGCAGTACTTC.

This clone was detected only once. V and J are TRBV7-2 and TRBJ2-7; 8 nucleotides line up with TRBD2. The trim removed 4 bases at V and 2 bases at J, leaving 7 bases unmatched. The CDR3 is 15 residues long. Looked up from germline, CDR1 is SGHTA and CDR2 is FQGNSA. This CDR3 is CASSSESGGPYEQYF. The CDR3 nucleotides are TGTGCCAGCAGCTCCGAGTCGGGAGGGCCCTACGAGCAGTACTTC.

Comment on this clone: The identical CDR3 is also encoded by other nucleotide sequences in the sample. The V and J genes are TRBV10-3 and TRBJ1-1; 8 bases match TRBD1. After removal of 6 bases from V and 6 bases from J, the junction contained 9 bases not matched to a gene. Germline assignment: CDR1 ENHRY and CDR2 SYGVKD. The CDR3 consists of 14 residues. Here the CDR3 reads CAISHPLTGAEAFF. The CDR3 nucleotides are TGTGCCATCAGCCACCCTCTGACAGGGGCTGAAGCTTTCTTT.

The chain has TRBV4-1 and TRBJ2-7; 10 nucleotides line up with TRBD1. Germline V gene data show CDR1 as MGHRA and CDR2 as YSYEKL. The ends lost 1 base at V and 0 bases at J; junction bases unmatched: 6. The CDR3 covers 17 residues. The CDR3 loop reads CASSQVGTGVGSYEQYF. The CDR3 DNA reads TGCGCCAGCAGCCAAGTGGGGACAGGGGTGGGCTCCTACGAGCAGTACTTC.

Only one count was recorded for this clone. The chain has TRBV29-1 and TRBJ2-1, with TRBD2 matching 8 bases. The germline gives CDR1 SQVTM, CDR2 ANQGSEA. The trim removed 4 bases at V and 0 bases at J, leaving 8 bases unmatched. The CDR3 runs to 16 residues. The CDR3 reads CSVGGTSGYSYNEQFF. CDR3 sequence (DNA): TGCAGCGTTGGCGGCACTAGCGGTTACTCCTACAATGAGCAGTTCTTC.

V usage is TRBV10-3 and J usage is TRBJ2-3; 11 nucleotides line up with TRBD2. This CDR3 is 18 amino acids long. Germline trimming cut 4 bases from V and 0 bases from J; bases unmatched to any gene: 9. The germline CDR1 and CDR2 sequences are ENHRY and SYGVKD. Here the CDR3 DNA reads TGTGCCATCAGTGCGGTAACTAGCGGGAGACCGAGCACAGATACGCAGTATTTT. Protein: CAISAVTSGRPSTDTQYF.

The CDR3 bases are TGTGCCAGTAGTATAGAGCGCGGTGAAAAACTGTTTTTT. Amino acid sequence: CASSIERGEKLFF. The chain uses TRBV19 and TRBJ1-4; D not resolved. This CDR3 region has 13 residues. Trimming cost V 0 bases and J 7 bases, with 6 bases left between them. The germline gives CDR1 LNHDA, CDR2 SQIVND (reference sequence). The complete variable domain, with remaining parts taken from reference TRBV19 and TRBJ1-4, reads DGGITQSPKYLFRKEGQNVTLSCEQNLNHDAMYWYRQDPGQGLRLIYYSQIVNDFQKGDIAEGYSVSREKKESFPLTVTSAQKNPTAFYLCASSIERGEKLFFGSGTQLSVL.

This clone has a single count. The chain links TRBV18 to TRBJ2-5; 8 positions match TRBD1. The V segment lost 2 bases and the J segment 9 bases; nucleotides outside the gene matches: 14. The V gene's germline CDR1 is KGHSH and CDR2 LQKENI. This CDR3 comprises 16 residues. The CDR3, as DNA: TGTGCCAGCTCACCATTGGAACAGGGGGTCGGAGGAGCCCAGTACTTC. Translated, it gives CASSPLEQGVGGAQYF.

The V and J genes are TRBV27 and TRBJ2-3; 8 bases agree with TRBD1. Unmatched junction bases numbered 6, after V lost 5 bases and J lost 2 bases. Germline CDR1 is MNHEY and CDR2 is SMNVEV (reference sequence). The CDR3 runs to 15 residues. The CDR3, as DNA: TGTGCCAGCAGTCCCCCGGGACAGGCCACAGATACGCAGTATTTT. It translates to CASSPPGQATDTQYF.

In its sample, this clone was seen a few times. V and J are TRBV7-9 and TRBJ1-3, with 8 bases matching TRBD1. J lost 2 bases, V lost 5 bases, and 8 bases had no gene match. The CDR3 consists of 16 residues. CDR1 SEHNR and CDR2 FQNEAQ come from the germline V gene (reference sequence). CDR3 amino acids: CASSPTDRGTGNTIYF. As DNA, the CDR3 is TGTGCCAGCAGCCCCACAGACAGGGGAACTGGAAACACCATATATTTT. The entire variable domain, with the rest obtained from reference TRBV7-9 and TRBJ1-3, is as follows: DTGVSQNPRHKITKRGQNVTFRCDPISEHNRLYWYRQTLGQGPEFLTYFQNEAQLEKSRLLSDRFSAERPKGSFSTLEIQRTEQGDSAMYLCASSPTDRGTGNTIYFGEGSWLTVV.